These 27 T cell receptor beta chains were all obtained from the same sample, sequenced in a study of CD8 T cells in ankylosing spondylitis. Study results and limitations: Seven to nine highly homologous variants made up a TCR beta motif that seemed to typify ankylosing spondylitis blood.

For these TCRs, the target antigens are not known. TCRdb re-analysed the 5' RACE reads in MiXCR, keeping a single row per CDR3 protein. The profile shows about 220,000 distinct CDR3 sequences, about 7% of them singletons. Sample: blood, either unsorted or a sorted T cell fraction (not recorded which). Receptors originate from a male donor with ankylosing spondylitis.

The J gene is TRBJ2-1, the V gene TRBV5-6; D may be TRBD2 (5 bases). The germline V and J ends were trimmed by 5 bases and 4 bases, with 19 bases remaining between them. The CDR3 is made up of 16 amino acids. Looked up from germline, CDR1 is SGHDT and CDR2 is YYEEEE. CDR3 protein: CASRDYGSAAYNEQFF. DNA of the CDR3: TGTGCCAGCAGAGACTACGGATCGGCAGCATACAATGAGCAGTTCTTC.

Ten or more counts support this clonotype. The CDR3 loop is CSVEGMEGNGYTF. The CDR3 DNA follows: TGCAGCGTTGAAGGCATGGAAGGAAACGGCTACACCTTC. The rearrangement links TRBV29-1 to TRBJ1-2; D not certain. This CDR3 comprises 13 residues. V was shortened by 1 base and J by 8 bases, with 14 bases between the two germline ends. Germline assignment: CDR1 SQVTM and CDR2 ANQGSEA.

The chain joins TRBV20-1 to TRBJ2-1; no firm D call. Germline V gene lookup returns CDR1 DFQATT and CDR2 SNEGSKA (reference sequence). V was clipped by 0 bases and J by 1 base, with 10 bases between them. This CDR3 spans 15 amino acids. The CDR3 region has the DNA TGCAGTGCTAGAGAGGGGTCCGCATCCTACAATGAGCAGTTCTTC. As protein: CSAREGSASYNEQFF.

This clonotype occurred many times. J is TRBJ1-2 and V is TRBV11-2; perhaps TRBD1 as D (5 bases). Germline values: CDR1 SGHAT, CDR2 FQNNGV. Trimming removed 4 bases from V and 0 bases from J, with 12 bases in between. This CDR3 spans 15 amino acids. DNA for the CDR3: TGTGCCAGCAGCTCCAGACAGAGATCTAACTATGGCTACACCTTC. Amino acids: CASSSRQRSNYGYTF. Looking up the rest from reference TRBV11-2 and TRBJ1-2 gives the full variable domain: EAGVAQSPRYKIIEKRQSVAFWCNPISGHATLYWYQQILGQGPKLLIQFQNNGVVDDSQLPKDRFSAERLKGVDSTLKIQPAKLEDSAVYLCASSSRQRSNYGYTFGSGTRLTVV.

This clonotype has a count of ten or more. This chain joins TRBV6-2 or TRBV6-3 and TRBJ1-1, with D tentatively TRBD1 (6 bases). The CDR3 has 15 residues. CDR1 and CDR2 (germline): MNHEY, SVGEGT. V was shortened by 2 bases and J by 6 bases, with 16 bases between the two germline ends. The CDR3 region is CASSYDPGGEAEAFF. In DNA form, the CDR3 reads TGTGCCAGCAGTTACGATCCGGGGGGCGAGGCTGAAGCTTTCTTT.

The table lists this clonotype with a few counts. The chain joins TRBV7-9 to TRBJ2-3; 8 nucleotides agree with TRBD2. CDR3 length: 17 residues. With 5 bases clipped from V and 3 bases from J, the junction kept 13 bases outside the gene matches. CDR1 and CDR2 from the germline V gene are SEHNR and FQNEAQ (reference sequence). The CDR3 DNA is TGTGCCAGCAGCCGACCCTTAGCGGGGCCACGGACAGATACGCAGTATTTT. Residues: CASSRPLAGPRTDTQYF.

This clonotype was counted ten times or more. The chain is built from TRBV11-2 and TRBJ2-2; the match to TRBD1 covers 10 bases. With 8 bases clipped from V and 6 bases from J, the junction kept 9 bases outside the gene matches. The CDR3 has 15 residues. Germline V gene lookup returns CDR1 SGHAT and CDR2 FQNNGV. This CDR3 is CASGRDRGYSGELFF. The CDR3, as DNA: TGTGCCAGCGGAAGGGACAGGGGATATTCCGGGGAGCTGTTTTTT. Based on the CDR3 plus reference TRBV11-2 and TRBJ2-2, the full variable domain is EAGVAQSPRYKIIEKRQSVAFWCNPISGHATLYWYQQILGQGPKLLIQFQNNGVVDDSQLPKDRFSAERLKGVDSTLKIQPAKLEDSAVYLCASGRDRGYSGELFFGEGSRLTVL.

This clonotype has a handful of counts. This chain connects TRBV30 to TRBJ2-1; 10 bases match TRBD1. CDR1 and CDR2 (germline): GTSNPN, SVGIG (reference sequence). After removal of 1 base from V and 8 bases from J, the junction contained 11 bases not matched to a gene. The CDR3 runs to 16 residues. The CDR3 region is CAWSAGTGVRLYEQFF. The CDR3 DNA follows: TGTGCCTGGAGTGCCGGGACAGGGGTTCGGCTATATGAGCAGTTCTTC.

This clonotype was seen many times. As DNA, the CDR3 is TGTGCCAGCAGCCCCTCGGACAGGGGGATATCCTACGAGCAGTACTTC. Its protein is CASSPSDRGISYEQYF. The chain carries TRBV4-2 and TRBJ2-7; 10 bases are a match to TRBD1. The CDR3 extends over 16 amino acids. The V segment lost 4 bases and the J segment 1 base; nucleotides outside the gene matches: 7. Germline V gives CDR1 LGHNA, CDR2 YNFKEQ.

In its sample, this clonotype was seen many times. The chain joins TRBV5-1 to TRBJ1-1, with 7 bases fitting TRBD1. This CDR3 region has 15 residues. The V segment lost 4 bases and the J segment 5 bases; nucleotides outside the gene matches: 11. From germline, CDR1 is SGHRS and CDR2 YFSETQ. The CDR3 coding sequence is TGCGCCAGCAGCGTCGAACAGGGGATCAGTACTGAAGCTTTCTTT. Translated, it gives CASSVEQGISTEAFF.

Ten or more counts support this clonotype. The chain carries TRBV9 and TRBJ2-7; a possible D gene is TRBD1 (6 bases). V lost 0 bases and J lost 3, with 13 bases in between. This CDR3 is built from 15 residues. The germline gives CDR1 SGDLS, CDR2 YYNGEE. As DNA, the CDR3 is TGTGCCAGCAGCGTAGAAGGGGACACTGTCTACGAGCAGTACTTC. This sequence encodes CASSVEGDTVYEQYF.

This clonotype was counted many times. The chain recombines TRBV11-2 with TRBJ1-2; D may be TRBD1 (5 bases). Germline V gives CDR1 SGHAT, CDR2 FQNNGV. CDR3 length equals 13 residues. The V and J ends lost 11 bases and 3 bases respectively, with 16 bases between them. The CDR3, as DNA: TGTGCCTGCTTGATTGTAGGGGACTATGGCTACACCTTC. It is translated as CACLIVGDYGYTF. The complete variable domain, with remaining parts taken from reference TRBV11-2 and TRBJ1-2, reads EAGVAQSPRYKIIEKRQSVAFWCNPISGHATLYWYQQILGQGPKLLIQFQNNGVVDDSQLPKDRFSAERLKGVDSTLKIQPAKLEDSAVYLCACLIVGDYGYTFGSGTRLTVV.

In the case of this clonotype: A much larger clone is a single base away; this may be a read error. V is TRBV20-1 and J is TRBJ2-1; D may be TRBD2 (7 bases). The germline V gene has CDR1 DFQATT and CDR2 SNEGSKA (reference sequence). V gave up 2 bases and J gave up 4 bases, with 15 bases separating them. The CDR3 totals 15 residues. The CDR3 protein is CSARPRGGKYNEQFF. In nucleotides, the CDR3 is TGCAGTGCTAGACCCCGCGGGGGCAAATACAATGAGCAGTTCTTC.

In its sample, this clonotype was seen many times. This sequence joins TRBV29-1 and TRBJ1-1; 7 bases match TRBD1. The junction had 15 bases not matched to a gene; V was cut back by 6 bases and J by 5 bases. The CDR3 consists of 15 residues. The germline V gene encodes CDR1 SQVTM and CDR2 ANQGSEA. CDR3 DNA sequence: TGCAGCGTCCCGGTTAGATCCAGGGGGGAGACTGAAGCTTTCTTT. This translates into CSVPVRSRGETEAFF.

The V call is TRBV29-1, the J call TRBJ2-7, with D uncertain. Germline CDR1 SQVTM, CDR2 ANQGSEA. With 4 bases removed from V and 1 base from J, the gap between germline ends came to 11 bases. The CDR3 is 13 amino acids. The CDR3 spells CSVGDRVSYEQYF. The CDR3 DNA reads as TGCAGCGTTGGAGACCGGGTTTCCTACGAGCAGTACTTC.

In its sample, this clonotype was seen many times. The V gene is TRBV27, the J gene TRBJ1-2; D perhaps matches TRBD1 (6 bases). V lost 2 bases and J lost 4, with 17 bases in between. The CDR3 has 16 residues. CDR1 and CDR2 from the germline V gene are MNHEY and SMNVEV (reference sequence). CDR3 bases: TGTGCCAGCAGTTTAGAGGGGGGGGCCGGGAGCTATGGCTACACCTTC. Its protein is CASSLEGGAGSYGYTF.

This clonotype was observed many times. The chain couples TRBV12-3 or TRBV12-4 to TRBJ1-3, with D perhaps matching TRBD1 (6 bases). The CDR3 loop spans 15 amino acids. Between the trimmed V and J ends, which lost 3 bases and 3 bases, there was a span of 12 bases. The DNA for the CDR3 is TGTGCCAGCAGTTTGGGGGGCAGAAATGGAAACACCATATATTTT. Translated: CASSLGGRNGNTIYF.

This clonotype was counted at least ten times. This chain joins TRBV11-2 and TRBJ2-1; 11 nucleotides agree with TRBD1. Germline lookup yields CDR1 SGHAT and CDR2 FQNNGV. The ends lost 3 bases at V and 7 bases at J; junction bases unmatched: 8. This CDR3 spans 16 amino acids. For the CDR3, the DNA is TGTGCCAGCAGCTTTACTCGAGGGACAGGGGGAAATGAGCAGTTCTTC. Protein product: CASSFTRGTGGNEQFF.

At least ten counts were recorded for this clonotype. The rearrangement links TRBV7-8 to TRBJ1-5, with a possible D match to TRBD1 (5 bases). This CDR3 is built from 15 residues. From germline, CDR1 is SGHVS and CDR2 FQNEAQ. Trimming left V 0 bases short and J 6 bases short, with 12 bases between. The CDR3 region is CASSLAVGARQPQHF. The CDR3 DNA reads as TGTGCCAGCAGCTTAGCGGTCGGGGCGCGTCAGCCCCAGCATTTT.

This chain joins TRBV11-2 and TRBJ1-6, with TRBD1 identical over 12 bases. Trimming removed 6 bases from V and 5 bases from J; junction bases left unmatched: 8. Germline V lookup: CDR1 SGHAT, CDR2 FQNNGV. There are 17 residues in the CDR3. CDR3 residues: CASRRPGQGANNSPLHF. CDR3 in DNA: TGTGCCAGCAGGCGACCGGGACAGGGGGCGAATAATTCACCCCTCCACTTT.

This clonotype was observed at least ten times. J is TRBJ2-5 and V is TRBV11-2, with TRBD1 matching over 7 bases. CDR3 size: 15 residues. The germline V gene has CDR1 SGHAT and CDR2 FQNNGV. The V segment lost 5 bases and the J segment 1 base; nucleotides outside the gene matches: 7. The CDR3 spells CASSQDRRLQETQYF. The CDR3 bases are TGTGCCAGCAGCCAGGACAGGCGCCTCCAAGAGACCCAGTACTTC.

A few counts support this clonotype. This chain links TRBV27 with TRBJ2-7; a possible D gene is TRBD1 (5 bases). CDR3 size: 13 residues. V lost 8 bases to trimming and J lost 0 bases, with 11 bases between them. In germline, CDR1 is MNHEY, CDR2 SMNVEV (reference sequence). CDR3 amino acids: CASSGAASYEQYF. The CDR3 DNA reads TGTGCCAGCTCTGGGGCGGCCTCCTACGAGCAGTACTTC.

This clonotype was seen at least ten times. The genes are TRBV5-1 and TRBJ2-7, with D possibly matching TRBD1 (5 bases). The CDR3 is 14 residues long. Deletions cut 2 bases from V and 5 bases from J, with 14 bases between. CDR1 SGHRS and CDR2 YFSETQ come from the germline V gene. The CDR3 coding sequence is TGCGCCAGCAGCTTAGGCAGGGTGCTCAACGAGCAGTACTTC. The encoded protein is CASSLGRVLNEQYF. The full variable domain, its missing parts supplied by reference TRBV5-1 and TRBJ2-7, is KAGVTQTPRYLIKTRGQQVTLSCSPISGHRSVSWYQQTPGQGLQFLFEYFSETQRNKGNFPGRFSGRQFSNSRSEMNVSTLELGDSALYLCASSLGRVLNEQYFGPGTRLTVT.

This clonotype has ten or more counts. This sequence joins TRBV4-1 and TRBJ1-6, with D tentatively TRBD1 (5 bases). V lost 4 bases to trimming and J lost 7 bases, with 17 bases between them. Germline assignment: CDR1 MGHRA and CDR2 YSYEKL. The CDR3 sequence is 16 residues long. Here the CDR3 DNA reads TGCGCCAGCAGCCTCAGGGACGCCTTGGGGAATTCACCCCTCCACTTT. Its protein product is CASSLRDALGNSPLHF.

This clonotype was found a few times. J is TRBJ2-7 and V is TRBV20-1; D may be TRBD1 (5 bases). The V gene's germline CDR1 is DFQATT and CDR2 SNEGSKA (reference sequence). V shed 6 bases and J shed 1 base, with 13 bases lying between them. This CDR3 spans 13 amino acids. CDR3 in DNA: TGCAGTGCAGGGGTGGGCACTTCCTACGAGCAGTACTTC. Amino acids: CSAGVGTSYEQYF.

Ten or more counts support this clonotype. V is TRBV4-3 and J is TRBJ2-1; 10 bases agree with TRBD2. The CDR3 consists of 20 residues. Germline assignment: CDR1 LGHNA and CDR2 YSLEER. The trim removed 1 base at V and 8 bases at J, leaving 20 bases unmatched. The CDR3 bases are TGCGCCAGCAGCCAAGGGTTTCAGTTGTTGAGCGGGAGGGCCGGGGATGAGCAGTTCTTC. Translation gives CASSQGFQLLSGRAGDEQFF.

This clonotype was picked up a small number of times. The CDR3 protein is CASSRGRAQGIGDTQYF. The CDR3, as DNA: TGCGCCAGCAGCCGAGGCCGCGCACAGGGGATTGGAGATACGCAGTATTTT. The rearrangement uses TRBV4-3 and TRBJ2-3; 7 bases match TRBD1. The CDR3 loop spans 17 amino acids. Germline CDR1 LGHNA, CDR2 YSLEER. V gave up 4 bases and J gave up 5 bases; unmatched junction bases: 15.